One sample yielded the 10 T cell receptor beta chains listed below, sequenced in a study of blood T cell repertoires in COVID-19. Generated by immunoSEQ multiplex PCR, the TCRdb table keeps only in-frame clones and is missing some. Of more than 200,000 clones listed, more than 60% are singletons. Source material: peripheral blood. The receptors were gathered from a woman in her forties with active or convalescent COVID-19.

The rearrangement links TRBV4-1 to TRBJ1-6; 7 bases fit TRBD1. The V gene's germline CDR1 is MGHRA and CDR2 YSYEKL. Unmatched junction bases numbered 12, after V lost 0 bases and J lost 10 bases. The CDR3 is 17 residues long. The CDR3 DNA is TGCGCCAGCAGCCAAGAGGGAGAGGGGGCGGTGTGGTCACCCCTCCACTTT. Its protein product is CASSQEGEGAVWSPLHF.

The chain is built from TRBV5-1 and TRBJ2-1; D is uncertain. Trimming pared 0 bases from V and 2 bases from J, leaving 9 bases between. Germline V gene lookup returns CDR1 SGHRS and CDR2 YFSETQ. The CDR3 covers 15 residues. This CDR3 is CASSLDGSPYNEQFF. CDR3 bases: TGCGCCAGCAGCTTGGATGGCTCTCCCTACAATGAGCAGTTCTTC.

The CDR3 protein is CASSPKNEKLFF. DNA of the CDR3: TGTGCCAGCAGTCCTAAGAATGAAAAACTGTTTTTT. The chain uses TRBV12-3 or TRBV12-4 and TRBJ1-4; D is uncertain. Trimming took 5 bases from V and 5 from J, leaving 6 bases between them. The CDR3 has 12 amino acids.

The rearrangement uses TRBV12-3 or TRBV12-4 and TRBJ1-2, with D possibly TRBD1 on 5 matching bases. This CDR3 has 13 residues. V was cut by 3 bases and J by 4 bases, with 9 bases left in between. CDR3 sequence (DNA): TGTGCCAGCAGTTTGGGGCATACCTATGGCTACACCTTC. It translates to CASSLGHTYGYTF.

The rearrangement joins TRBV7-9 to TRBJ1-6, with TRBD1 matching over 7 bases. CDR3 length: 15 residues. Germline V gives CDR1 SEHNR, CDR2 FQNEAQ (reference sequence). V lost 3 bases to trimming and J lost 10 bases; unmatched junction nucleotides: 9. The CDR3: CASSFSQGGRSPLHF. As DNA, the CDR3 is TGTGCCAGCAGCTTTTCGCAGGGGGGACGGTCACCCCTCCACTTT. Full variable domain (missing parts from reference TRBV7-9 and TRBJ1-6): DTGVSQNPRHKITKRGQNVTFRCDPISEHNRLYWYRQTLGQGPEFLTYFQNEAQLEKSRLLSDRFSAERPKGSFSTLEIQRTEQGDSAMYLCASSFSQGGRSPLHFGNGTRLTVT.

The chain combines TRBV7-3 with TRBJ2-2, with TRBD1 identical over 9 bases. This CDR3 has 15 residues. The V segment lost 7 bases and the J segment 4 bases; nucleotides outside the gene matches: 7. Germline lookup yields CDR1 SGHTA and CDR2 FQGTGA. The CDR3 region is CASTATGGGTGELFF. CDR3 coding DNA: TGTGCCAGCACCGCTACAGGGGGCGGCACCGGGGAGCTGTTTTTT.

The chain is built from TRBV3-1 (or the pseudogene TRBV3-2) and TRBJ1-5, with D unresolved. Trimming stripped 1 base from V and 6 bases from J, with 7 bases between. The germline gives CDR1 LGHDT, CDR2 YNNKEL (reference sequence). This CDR3 contains 13 residues. The CDR3 sequence: CASSQVVGQPQHF. The CDR3 DNA follows: TGTGCCAGCAGCCAAGTGGTCGGTCAGCCCCAGCATTTT.

Here the CDR3 DNA reads TGTGCCAGCAGACCTCTCGGGGACATCCTAAATTATGGCTACACCTTC. This encodes CASRPLGDILNYGYTF. The rearrangement joins TRBV6-2 or TRBV6-3 to TRBJ1-2; possible D gene TRBD1, 6 bases. CDR3 length: 16 residues. Trimming took 6 bases from V and 5 from J, leaving 22 bases between them. Per germline, CDR1 MNHEY and CDR2 SVGEGT.

The J gene is TRBJ2-5, the V gene TRBV7-8; 16 nucleotides agree with TRBD2. CDR3 length: 18 residues. V shed 6 bases, J shed 2 bases, and the junction held 9 bases outside the gene matches. Per the germline V gene, CDR1 is SGHVS and CDR2 is FQNEAQ. The CDR3 region is CASRNPGLAGGRQETQYF. CDR3 DNA sequence: TGTGCCAGCAGAAATCCGGGACTAGCGGGGGGGCGGCAAGAGACCCAGTACTTC.

The chain recombines TRBV9 with TRBJ2-1, with 7 bases aligning to TRBD2. The CDR3 has 15 residues. V lost 2 bases and J lost 4; bases outside the gene matches: 6. Germline values: CDR1 SGDLS, CDR2 YYNGEE. Here the CDR3 DNA reads TGTGCCAGCAGCGTCGCTAGCGGATATTACAATGAGCAGTTCTTC. Its translation is CASSVASGYYNEQFF.